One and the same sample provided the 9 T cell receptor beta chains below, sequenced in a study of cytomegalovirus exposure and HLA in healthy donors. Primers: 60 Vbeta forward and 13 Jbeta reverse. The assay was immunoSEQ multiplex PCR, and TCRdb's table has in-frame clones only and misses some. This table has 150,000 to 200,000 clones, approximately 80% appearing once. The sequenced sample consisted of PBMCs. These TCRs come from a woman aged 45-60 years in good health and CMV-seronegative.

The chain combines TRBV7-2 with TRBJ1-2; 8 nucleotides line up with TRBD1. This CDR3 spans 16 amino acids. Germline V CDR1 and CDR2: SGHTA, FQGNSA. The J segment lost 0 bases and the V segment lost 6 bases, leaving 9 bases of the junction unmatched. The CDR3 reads CASRLTGGETNYGYTF. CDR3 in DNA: TGTGCCAGCAGACTAACAGGGGGAGAAACTAACTATGGCTACACCTTC.

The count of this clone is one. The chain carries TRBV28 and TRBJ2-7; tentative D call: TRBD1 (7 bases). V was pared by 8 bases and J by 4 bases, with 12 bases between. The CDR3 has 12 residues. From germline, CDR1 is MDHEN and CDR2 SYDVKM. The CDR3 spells CASVRGDYEQYF. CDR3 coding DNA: TGTGCCAGCGTCAGGGGGGATTACGAGCAGTACTTC.

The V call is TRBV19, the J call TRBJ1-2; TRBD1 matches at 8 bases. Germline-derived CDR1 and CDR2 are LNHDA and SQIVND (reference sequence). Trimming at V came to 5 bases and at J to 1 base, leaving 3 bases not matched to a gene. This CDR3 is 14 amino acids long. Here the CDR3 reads CASSSDRGNYGYTF. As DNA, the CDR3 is TGTGCCAGTAGTTCCGACAGGGGTAACTATGGCTACACCTTC.

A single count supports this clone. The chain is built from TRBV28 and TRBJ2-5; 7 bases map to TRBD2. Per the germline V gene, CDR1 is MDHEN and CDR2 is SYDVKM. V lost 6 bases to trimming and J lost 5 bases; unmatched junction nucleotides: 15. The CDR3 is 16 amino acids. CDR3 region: CASRRGDRGDGETQYF. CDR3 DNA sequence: TGTGCCAGCAGAAGAGGGGATCGGGGGGATGGGGAGACCCAGTACTTC.

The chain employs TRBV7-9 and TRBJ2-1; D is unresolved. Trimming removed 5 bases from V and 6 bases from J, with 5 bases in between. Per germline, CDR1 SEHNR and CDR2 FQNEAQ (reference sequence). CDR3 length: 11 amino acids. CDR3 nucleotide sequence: TGTGCCAGCAGCCGCAGCAATGAGCAGTTCTTC. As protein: CASSRSNEQFF. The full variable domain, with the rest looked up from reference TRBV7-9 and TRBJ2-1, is DTGVSQNPRHKITKRGQNVTFRCDPISEHNRLYWYRQTLGQGPEFLTYFQNEAQLEKSRLLSDRFSAERPKGSFSTLEIQRTEQGDSAMYLCASSRSNEQFFGPGTRLTVL.

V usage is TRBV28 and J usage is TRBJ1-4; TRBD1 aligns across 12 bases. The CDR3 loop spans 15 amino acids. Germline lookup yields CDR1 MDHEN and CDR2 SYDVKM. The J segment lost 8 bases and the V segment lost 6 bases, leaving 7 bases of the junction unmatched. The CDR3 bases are TGTGCCAGCAGGGGGACAGGGGGCGGAGAGGAAAAACTGTTTTTT. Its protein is CASRGTGGGEEKLFF.

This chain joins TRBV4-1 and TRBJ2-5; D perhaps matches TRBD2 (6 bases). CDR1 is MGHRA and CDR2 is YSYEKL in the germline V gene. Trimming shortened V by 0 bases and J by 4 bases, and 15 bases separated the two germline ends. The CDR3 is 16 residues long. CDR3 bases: TGCGCCAGCAGCCAAGATAGCAGGGAGGTGGGAGAGACCCAGTACTTC. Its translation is CASSQDSREVGETQYF.

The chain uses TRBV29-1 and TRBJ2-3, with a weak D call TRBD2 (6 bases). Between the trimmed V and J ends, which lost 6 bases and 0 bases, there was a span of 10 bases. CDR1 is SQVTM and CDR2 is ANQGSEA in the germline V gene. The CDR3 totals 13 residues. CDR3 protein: CSVGTLSTDTQYF. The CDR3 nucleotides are TGCAGCGTCGGGACTCTTAGCACAGATACGCAGTATTTT.

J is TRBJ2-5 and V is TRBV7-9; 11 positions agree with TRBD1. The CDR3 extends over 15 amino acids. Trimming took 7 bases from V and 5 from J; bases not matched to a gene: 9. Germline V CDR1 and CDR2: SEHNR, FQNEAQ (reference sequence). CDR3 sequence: CASTSDRGRRETQYF. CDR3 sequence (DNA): TGTGCCAGCACCTCGGACAGGGGGCGCCGGGAGACCCAGTACTTC.